This T cell receptor (beta chain) was captured by sequencing in a study of Ad26.COV2.S vaccination and SARS-CoV-2 variants. The wider study: Of the COV1001 trial arms, the Ad26.COV2.S arm included the donor. Study-wide results and caveats: Non-spike TCR breadth showed similarity between vaccine and placebo recipients.

A word on this clone: The antigen is undetermined.

CDR3 size: 16 residues. V was pared by 4 bases and J by 4 bases, with 18 bases between. The germline CDR1 and CDR2 sequences are LNHDA and SQIVND (reference sequence). Noted treatment: some 20 received Ad26.COV2.S at low or high dose, single or two shots; about 5 received placebo; per-sample allocation not given. Collection of samples fell on day 63 after the first vaccine or placebo injection. The vaccine antigen was prefusion-stabilized Wuhan SARS-CoV-2 spike. Method: immunoSEQ multiplex PCR; TCRdb's copy keeps in-frame clones and lacks some. The table lists about 390,000 clones, less than 90% of them singletons.

The specimen was peripheral blood, collected in a trial of Ad26.COV2.S vaccine versus placebo. The sequence derives from a person between 18 and 60 years old who received the Ad26.COV2.S COVID-19 vaccine or a placebo. This chain connects TRBV19 to TRBJ2-3; tentative D call: TRBD2 (6 bases). Written as DNA, the CDR3 is TGTGCCAGTAGTACATGGGACTTAATGAGCGCAGATACGCAGTATTTT. Amino acids: CASSTWDLMSADTQYF.